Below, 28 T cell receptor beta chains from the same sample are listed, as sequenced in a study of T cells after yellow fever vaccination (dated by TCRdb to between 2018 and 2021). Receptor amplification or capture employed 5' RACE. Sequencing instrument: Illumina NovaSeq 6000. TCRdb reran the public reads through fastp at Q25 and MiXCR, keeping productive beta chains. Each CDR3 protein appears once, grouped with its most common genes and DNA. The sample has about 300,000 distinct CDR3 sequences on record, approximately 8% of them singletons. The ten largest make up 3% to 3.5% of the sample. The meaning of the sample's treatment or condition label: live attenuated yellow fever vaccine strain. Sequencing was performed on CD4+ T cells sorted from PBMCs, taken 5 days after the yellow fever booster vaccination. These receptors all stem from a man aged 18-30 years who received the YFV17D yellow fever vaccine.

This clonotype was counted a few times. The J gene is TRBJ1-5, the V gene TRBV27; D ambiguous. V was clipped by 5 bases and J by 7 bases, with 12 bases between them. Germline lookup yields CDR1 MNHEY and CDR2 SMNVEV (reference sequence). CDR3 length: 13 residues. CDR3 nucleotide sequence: TGTGCCAGCAGTCTAGAAATTAGGCAGCCCCAGCATTTT. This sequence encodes CASSLEIRQPQHF.

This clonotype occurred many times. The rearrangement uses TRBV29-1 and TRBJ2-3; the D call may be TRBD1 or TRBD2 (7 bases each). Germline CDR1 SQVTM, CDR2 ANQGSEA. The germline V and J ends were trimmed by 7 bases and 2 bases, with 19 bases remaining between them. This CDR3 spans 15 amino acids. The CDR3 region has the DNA TGCAGCGCCGGGGCAGGGGGGGCCTACACAGATACGCAGTATTTT. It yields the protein CSAGAGGAYTDTQYF.

CDR3 in amino acids: CASSFGGGDGYTF. CDR3 nucleotide sequence: TGTGCCAGCAGCTTTGGGGGGGGAGATGGCTACACCTTC. The gene calls are TRBV7-2 and TRBJ1-2; possibly TRBD1 for D (5 bases). The CDR3 runs to 13 residues. Trimming stripped 3 bases from V and 6 bases from J, with 11 bases between. Germline V gene lookup returns CDR1 SGHTA and CDR2 FQGNSA.

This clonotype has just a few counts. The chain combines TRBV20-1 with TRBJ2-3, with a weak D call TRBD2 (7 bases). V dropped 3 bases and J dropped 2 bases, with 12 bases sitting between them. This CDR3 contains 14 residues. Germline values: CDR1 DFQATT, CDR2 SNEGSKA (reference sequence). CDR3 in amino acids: CSASRAGATDTQYF. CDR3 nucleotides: TGCAGTGCTAGTAGGGCGGGGGCCACAGATACGCAGTATTTT.

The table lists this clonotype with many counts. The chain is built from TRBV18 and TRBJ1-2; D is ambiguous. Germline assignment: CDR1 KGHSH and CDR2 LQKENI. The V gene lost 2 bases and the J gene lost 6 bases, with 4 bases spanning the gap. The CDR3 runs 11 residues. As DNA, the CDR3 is TGTGCCAGCTCACCAGGGGATGGCTACACCTTC. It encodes CASSPGDGYTF.

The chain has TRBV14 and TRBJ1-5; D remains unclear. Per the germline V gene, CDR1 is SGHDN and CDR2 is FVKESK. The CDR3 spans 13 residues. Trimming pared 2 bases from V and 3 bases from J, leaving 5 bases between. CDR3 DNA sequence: TGTGCCAGCAGCCAAACGATCAATCAGCCCCAGCATTTT. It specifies CASSQTINQPQHF.

In DNA form, the CDR3 reads TGTGCCAGCTGCTGGCTAGGCCGGGATACGCAGTATTTT. Translating it yields CASCWLGRDTQYF. This chain joins TRBV7-9 and TRBJ2-3; no reliable D call. The ends were cut back, 8 bases at V and 6 bases at J, with 15 bases in the middle. This CDR3 is 13 amino acids long. Germline CDR1 is SEHNR and CDR2 is FQNEAQ (reference sequence).

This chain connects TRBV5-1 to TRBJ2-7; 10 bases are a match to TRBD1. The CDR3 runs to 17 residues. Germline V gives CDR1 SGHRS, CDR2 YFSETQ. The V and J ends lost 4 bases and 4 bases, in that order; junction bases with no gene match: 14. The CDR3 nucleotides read TGCGCCAGCAGCCGATCGGTGGCGACAGGGGGCAAATACGAGCAGTACTTC. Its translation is CASSRSVATGGKYEQYF.

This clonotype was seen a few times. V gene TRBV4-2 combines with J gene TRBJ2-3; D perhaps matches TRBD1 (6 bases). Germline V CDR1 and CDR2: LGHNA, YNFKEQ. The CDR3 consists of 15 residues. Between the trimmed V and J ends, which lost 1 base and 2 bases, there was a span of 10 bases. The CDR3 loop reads CASSQGTGTTDTQYF. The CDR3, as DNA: TGTGCCAGCAGCCAAGGAACAGGGACCACAGATACGCAGTATTTT.

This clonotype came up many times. CDR3 DNA sequence: TGTGCCAGCAGCTTAGACGGGGCGGGAGGAAACTATGGCTACACCTTC. Its translation is CASSLDGAGGNYGYTF. V gene TRBV7-2 combines with J gene TRBJ1-2, with TRBD1 as a possible D gene (5 bases). The germline V gene has CDR1 SGHTA and CDR2 FQGNSA. There are 16 residues in the CDR3. V lost 1 base, J lost 2 bases, and 14 bases lay in between.

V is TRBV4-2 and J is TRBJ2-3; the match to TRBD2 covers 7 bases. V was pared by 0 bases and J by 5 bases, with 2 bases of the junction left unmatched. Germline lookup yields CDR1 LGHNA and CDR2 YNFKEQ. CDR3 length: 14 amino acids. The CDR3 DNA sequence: TGTGCCAGCAGCCAAGATGGGGGGGTAGATACGCAGTATTTT. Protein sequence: CASSQDGGVDTQYF.

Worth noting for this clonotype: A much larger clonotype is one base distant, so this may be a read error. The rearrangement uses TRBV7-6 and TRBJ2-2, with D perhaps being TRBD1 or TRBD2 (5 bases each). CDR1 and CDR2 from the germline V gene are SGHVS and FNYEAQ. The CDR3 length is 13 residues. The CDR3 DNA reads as TGTGCCACGCAGCAGGGAGCCACCGGGGAGATGTTTTTT. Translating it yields CATQQGATGEMFF.

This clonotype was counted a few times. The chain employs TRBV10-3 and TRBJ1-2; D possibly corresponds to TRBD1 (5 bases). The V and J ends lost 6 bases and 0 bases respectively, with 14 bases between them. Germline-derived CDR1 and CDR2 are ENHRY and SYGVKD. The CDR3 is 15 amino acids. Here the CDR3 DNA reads TGTGCCATCAGCCCCGGGGCAGTAGCTAACTATGGCTACACCTTC. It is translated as CAISPGAVANYGYTF.

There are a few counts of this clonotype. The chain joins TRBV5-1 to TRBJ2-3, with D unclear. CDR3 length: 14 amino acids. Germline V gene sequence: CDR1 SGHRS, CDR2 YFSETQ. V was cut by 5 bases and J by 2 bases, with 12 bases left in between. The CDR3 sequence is CASRPQENTDTQYF. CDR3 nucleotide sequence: TGCGCCAGCAGGCCCCAGGAGAACACAGATACGCAGTATTTT.

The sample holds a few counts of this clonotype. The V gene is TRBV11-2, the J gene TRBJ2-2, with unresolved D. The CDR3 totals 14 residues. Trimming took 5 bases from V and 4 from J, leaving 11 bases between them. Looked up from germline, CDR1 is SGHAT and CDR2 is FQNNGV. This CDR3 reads CASSLWTRTGELFF. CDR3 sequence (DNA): TGTGCCAGCAGCCTGTGGACCCGCACCGGGGAGCTGTTTTTT.

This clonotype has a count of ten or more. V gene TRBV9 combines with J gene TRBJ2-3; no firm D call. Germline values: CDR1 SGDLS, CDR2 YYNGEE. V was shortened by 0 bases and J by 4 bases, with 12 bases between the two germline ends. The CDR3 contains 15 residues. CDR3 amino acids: CASSVDPWAADTQYF. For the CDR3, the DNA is TGTGCCAGCAGCGTAGACCCTTGGGCGGCAGATACGCAGTATTTT. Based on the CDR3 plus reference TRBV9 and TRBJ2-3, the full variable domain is DSGVTQTPKHLITATGQRVTLRCSPRSGDLSVYWYQQSLDQGLQFLIQYYNGEERAKGNILERFSAQQFPDLHSELNLSSLELGDSALYFCASSVDPWAADTQYFGPGTRLTVL.

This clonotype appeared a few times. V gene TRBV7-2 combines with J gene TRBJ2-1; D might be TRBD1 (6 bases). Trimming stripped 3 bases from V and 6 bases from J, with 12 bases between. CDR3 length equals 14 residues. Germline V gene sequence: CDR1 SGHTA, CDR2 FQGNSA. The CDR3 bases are TGTGCCAGCAGCTTGGGGGACATCGGCAATGAGCAGTTCTTC. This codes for CASSLGDIGNEQFF.

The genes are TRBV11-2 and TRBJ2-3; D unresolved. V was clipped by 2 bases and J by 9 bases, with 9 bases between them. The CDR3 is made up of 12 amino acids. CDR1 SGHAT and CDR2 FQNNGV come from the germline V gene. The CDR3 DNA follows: TGTGCCAGCAGCTTACTAGAGGACACGCAGTATTTT. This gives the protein CASSLLEDTQYF.

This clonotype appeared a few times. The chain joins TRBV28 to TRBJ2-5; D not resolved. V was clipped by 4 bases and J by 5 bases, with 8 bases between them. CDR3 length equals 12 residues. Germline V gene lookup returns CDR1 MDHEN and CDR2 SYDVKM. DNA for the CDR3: TGTGCCAGCAGTTCGGCAGTCGAGACCCAGTACTTC. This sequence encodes CASSSAVETQYF. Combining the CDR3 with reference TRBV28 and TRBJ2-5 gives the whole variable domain DVKVTQSSRYLVKRTGEKVFLECVQDMDHENMFWYRQDPGLGLRLIYFSYDVKMKEKGDIPEGYSVSREKKERFSLILESASTNQTSMYLCASSSAVETQYFGPGTRLLVL.

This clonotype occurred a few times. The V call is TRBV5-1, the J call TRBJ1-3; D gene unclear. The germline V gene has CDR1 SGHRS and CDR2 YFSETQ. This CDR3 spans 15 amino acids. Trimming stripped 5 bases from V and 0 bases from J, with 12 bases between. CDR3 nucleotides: TGCGCCAGCAGGTACAGCCCGGTCTCTGGAAACACCATATATTTT. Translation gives CASRYSPVSGNTIYF. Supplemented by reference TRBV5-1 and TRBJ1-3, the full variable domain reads KAGVTQTPRYLIKTRGQQVTLSCSPISGHRSVSWYQQTPGQGLQFLFEYFSETQRNKGNFPGRFSGRQFSNSRSEMNVSTLELGDSALYLCASRYSPVSGNTIYFGEGSWLTVV.

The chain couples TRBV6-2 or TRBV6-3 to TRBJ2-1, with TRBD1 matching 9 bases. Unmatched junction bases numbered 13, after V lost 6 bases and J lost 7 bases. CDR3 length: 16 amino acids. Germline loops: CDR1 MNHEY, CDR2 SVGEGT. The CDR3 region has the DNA TGTGCCAGCAGCAGGACGACAGGGGGGACACTAAATGAGCAGTTCTTC. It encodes CASSRTTGGTLNEQFF.

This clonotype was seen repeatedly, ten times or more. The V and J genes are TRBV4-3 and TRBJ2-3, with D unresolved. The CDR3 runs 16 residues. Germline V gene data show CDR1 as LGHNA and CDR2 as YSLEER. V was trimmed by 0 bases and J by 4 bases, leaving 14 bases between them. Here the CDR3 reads CASSQDSGEGADTQYF. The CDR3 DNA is TGCGCCAGCAGCCAAGATTCTGGGGAAGGCGCAGATACGCAGTATTTT.

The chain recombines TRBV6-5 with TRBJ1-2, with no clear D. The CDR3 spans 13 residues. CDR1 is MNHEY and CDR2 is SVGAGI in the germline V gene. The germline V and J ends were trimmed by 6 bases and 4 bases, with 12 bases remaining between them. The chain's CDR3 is CASRAATGYGYTF. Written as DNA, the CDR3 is TGTGCCAGCAGGGCCGCGACGGGCTATGGCTACACCTTC.

The CDR3 DNA sequence: TGTGCCAGCAGAGCTATGCCAACTAATGAAAAACTGTTTTTT. Translating gives CASRAMPTNEKLFF. The chain is built from TRBV6-1 and TRBJ1-4; D unclear. The germline V gene has CDR1 MNHNS and CDR2 SASEGT. V was trimmed by 6 bases and J by 0 bases, leaving 8 bases between them. This CDR3 is 14 amino acids long.

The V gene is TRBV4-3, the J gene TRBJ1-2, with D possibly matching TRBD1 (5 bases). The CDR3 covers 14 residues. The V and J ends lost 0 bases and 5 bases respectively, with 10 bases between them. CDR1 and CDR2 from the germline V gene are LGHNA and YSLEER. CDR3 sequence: CASSQDWGSYGYTF. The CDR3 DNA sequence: TGCGCCAGCAGCCAAGATTGGGGGTCTTATGGCTACACCTTC.

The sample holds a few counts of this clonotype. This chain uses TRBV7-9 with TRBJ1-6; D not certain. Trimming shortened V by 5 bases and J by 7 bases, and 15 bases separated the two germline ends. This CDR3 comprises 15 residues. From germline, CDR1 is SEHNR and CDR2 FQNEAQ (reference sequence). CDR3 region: CASSPPGPRNSPLHF. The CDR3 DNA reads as TGTGCCAGCAGCCCACCGGGTCCCCGAAATTCACCCCTCCACTTT.

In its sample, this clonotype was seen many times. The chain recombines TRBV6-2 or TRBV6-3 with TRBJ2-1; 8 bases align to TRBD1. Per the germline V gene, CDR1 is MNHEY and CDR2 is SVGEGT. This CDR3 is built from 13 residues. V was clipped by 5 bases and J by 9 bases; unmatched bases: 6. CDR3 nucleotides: TGTGCCAGCAGTCCTACAGGGGGAAGTGAGCAGTTCTTC. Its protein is CASSPTGGSEQFF.

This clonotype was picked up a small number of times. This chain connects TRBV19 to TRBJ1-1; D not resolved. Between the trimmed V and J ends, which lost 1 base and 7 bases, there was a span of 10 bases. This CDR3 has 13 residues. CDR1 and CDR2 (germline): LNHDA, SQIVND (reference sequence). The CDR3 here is CASSIAVQVEAFF. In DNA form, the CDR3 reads TGTGCCAGTAGTATAGCTGTCCAGGTTGAAGCTTTCTTT. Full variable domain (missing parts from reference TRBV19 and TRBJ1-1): DGGITQSPKYLFRKEGQNVTLSCEQNLNHDAMYWYRQDPGQGLRLIYYSQIVNDFQKGDIAEGYSVSREKKESFPLTVTSAQKNPTAFYLCASSIAVQVEAFFGQGTRLTVV.